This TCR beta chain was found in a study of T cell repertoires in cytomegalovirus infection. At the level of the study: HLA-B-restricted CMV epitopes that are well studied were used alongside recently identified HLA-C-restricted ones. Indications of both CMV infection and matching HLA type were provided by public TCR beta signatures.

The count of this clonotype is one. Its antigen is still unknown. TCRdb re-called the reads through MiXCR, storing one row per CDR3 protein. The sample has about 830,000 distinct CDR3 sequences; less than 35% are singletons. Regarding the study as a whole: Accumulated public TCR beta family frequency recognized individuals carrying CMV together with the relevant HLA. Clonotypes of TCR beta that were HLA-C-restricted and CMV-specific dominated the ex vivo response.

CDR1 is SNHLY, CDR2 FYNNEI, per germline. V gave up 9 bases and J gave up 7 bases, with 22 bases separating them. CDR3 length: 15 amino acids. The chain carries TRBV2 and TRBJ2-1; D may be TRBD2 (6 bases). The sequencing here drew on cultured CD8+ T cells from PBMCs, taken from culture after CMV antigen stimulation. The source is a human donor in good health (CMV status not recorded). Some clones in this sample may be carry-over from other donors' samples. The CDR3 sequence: CASNEGTLTYNEQFF. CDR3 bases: TGTGCCAGTAATGAAGGGACTTTAACGTATAATGAGCAGTTCTTC.